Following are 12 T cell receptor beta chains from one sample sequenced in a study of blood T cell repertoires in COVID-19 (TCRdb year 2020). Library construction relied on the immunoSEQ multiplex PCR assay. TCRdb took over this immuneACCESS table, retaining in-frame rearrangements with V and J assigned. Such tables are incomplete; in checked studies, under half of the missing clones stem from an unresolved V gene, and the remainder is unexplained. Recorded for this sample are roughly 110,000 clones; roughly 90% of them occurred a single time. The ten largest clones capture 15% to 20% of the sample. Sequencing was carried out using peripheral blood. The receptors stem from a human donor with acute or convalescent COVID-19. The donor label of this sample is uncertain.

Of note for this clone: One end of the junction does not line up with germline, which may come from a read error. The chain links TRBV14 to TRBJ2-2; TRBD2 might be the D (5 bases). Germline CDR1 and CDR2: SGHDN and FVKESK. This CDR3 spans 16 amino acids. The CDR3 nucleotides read TGTGCCAGCAGCCAATTCGCACTACTGAACGACCGGGGAGCTGTTTTT. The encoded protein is CASSQFALLNDRGAVF. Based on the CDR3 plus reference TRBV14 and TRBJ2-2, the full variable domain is EAGVTQFPSHSVIEKGQTVTLRCDPISGHDNLYWYRRVMGKEIKFLLHFVKESKQDESGMPNNRFLAERTGGTYSTLKVQPAELEDSGVYFCASSQFALLNDRGAVFGEGSRLTVL.

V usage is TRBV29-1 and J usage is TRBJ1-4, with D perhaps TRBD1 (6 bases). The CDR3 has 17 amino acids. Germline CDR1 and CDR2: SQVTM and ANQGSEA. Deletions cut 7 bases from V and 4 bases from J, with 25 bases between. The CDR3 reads CSAMGVPDRALNEKLFF. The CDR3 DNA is TGCAGCGCGATGGGGGTACCGGACAGAGCCCTTAATGAAAAACTGTTTTTT.

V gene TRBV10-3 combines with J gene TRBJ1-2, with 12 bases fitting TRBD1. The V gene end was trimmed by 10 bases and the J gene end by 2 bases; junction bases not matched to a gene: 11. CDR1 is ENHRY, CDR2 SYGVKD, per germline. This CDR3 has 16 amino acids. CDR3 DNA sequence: TGTGCCACCGTCCCGGGACAGGGGGCCCGAAACTATGGCTACACCTTC. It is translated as CATVPGQGARNYGYTF.

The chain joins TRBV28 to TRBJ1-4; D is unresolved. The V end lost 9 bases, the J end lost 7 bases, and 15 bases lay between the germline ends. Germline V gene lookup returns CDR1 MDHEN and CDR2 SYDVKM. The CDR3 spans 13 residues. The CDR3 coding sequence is TGTGCCAGTACCGGAGTTGACGCTGAAAAACTGTTTTTT. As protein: CASTGVDAEKLFF.

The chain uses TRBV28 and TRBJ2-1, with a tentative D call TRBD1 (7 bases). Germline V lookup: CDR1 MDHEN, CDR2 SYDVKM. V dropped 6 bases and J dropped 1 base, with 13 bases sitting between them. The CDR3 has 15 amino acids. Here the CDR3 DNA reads TGTGCCAGCAGAAATGCGGGACAGTCCTACAATGAGCAGTTCTTC. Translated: CASRNAGQSYNEQFF.

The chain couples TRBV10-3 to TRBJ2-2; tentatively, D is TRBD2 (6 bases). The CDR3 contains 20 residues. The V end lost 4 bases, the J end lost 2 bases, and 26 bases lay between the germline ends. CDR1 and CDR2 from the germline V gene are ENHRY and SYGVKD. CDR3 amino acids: CAISAVRFGRGRYNTGELFF. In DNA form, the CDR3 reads TGTGCCATCAGTGCGGTTCGGTTCGGGAGAGGAAGATATAACACCGGGGAGCTGTTTTTT.

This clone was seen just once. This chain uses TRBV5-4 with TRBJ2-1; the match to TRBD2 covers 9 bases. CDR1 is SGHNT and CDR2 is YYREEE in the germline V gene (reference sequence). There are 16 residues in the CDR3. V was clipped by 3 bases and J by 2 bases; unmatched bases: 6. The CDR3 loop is CASSWGASGAYNEQFF. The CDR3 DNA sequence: TGTGCCAGCAGCTGGGGGGCTAGCGGGGCCTACAATGAGCAGTTCTTC.

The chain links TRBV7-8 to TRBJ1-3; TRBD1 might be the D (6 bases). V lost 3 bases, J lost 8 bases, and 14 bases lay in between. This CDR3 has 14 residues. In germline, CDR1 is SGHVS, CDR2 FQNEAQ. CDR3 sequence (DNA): TGTGCCAGCAGCTTCGTGGCAGGGGTGGACACCATATATTTT. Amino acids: CASSFVAGVDTIYF. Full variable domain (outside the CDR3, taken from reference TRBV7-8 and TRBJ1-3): GAGVSQSPRYKVAKRGQDVALRCDPISGHVSLFWYQQALGQGPEFLTYFQNEAQLDKSGLPSDRFFAERPEGSVSTLKIQRTQQEDSAVYLCASSFVAGVDTIYFGEGSWLTVV.

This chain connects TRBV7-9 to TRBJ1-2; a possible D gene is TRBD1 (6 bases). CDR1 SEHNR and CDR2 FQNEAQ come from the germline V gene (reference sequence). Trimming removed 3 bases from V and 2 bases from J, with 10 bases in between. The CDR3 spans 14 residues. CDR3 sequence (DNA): TGTGCCAGCAGCTTTCCAGGGGAGAACTATGGCTACACCTTC. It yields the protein CASSFPGENYGYTF.

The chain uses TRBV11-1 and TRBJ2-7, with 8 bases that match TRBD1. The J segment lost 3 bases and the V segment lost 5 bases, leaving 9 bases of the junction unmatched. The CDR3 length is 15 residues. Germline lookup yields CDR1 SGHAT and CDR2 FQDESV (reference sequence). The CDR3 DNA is TGTGCCAGCAGCATCGGGACAGGAGAAGGCTACGAGCAGTACTTC. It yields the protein CASSIGTGEGYEQYF. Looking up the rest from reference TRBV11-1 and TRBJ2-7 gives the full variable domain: EAEVAQSPRYKITEKSQAVAFWCDPISGHATLYWYRQILGQGPELLVQFQDESVVDDSQLPKDRFSAERLKGVDSTLKIQPAELGDSAMYLCASSIGTGEGYEQYFGPGTRLTVT.

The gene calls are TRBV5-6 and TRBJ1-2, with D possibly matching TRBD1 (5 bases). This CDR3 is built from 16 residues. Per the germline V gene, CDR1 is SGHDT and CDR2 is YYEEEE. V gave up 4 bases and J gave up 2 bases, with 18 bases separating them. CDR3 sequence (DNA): TGTGCCAGCAGCCCCCTTCCGGTGGGGGGAAACTATGGCTACACCTTC. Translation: CASSPLPVGGNYGYTF.

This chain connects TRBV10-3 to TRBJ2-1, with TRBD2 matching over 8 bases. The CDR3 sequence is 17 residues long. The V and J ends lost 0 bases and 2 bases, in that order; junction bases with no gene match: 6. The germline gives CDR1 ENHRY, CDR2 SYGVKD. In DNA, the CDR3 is TGTGCCATCAGTGAGTCGCCCTCAGCGGGGGCCTACAATGAGCAGTTCTTC. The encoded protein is CAISESPSAGAYNEQFF.